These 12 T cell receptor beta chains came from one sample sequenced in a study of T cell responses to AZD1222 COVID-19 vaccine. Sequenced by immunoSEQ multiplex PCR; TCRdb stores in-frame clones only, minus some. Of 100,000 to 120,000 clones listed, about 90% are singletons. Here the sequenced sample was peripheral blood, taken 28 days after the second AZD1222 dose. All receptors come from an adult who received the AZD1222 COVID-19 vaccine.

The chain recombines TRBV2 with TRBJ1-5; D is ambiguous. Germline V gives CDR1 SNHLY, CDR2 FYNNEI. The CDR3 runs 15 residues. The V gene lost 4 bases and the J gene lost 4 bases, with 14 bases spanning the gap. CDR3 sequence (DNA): TGTGCCAGCAGTGGTTCCGGGCAGCTGAATCAGCCCCAGCATTTT. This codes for CASSGSGQLNQPQHF.

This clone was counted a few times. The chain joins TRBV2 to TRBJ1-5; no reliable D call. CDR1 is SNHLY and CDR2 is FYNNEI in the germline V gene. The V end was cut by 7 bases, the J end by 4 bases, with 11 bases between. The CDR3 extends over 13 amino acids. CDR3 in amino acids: CASNDQPNQPQHF. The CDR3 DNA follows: TGTGCCAGCAATGATCAGCCAAATCAGCCCCAGCATTTT.

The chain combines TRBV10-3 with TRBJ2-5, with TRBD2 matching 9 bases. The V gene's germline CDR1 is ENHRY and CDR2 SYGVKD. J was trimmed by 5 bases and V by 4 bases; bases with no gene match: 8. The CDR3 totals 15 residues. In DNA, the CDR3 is TGTGCCATCAGTGGCGCGGGAGGGCCTGGGGAGACCCAGTACTTC. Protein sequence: CAISGAGGPGETQYF.

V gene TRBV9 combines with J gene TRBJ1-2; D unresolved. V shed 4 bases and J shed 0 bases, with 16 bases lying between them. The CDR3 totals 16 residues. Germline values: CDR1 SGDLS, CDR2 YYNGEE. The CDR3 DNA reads TGTGCCAGCAGCCCGGCGGCGGGCTCCACTAACTATGGCTACACCTTC. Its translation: CASSPAAGSTNYGYTF.

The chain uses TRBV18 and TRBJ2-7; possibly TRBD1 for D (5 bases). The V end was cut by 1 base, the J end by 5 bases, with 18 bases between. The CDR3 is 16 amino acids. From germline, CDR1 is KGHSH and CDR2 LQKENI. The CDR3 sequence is CASSPQPDPAGNEQYF. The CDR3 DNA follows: TGTGCCAGCTCACCACAACCGGACCCCGCAGGGAACGAGCAGTACTTC.

Written as DNA, the CDR3 is TGTGCCAGCAGTGAGGGAGAGCGGGGAACAGGGGGCTACACCTTC. Translated: CASSEGERGTGGYTF. The J gene is TRBJ1-2, the V gene TRBV2; a weak D match, TRBD1 (6 bases). Trimming removed 3 bases at V and 8 bases at J, with 19 bases between. CDR1 SNHLY and CDR2 FYNNEI come from the germline V gene. This CDR3 has 15 amino acids.

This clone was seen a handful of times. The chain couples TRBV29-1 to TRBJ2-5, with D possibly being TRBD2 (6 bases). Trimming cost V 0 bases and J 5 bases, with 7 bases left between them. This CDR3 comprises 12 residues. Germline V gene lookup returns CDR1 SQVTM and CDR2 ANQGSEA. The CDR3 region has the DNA TGCAGCGTTGAAGAGGGGGGTGAGACCCAGTACTTC. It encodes CSVEEGGETQYF.

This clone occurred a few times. In DNA, the CDR3 is TGTGCCAGCAGCTTAGAGGGGCGCGGGTGGAAGCCCCAGCATTTT. It yields the protein CASSLEGRGWKPQHF. The rearrangement uses TRBV7-8 and TRBJ1-5, with D possibly being TRBD1 (5 bases). Germline CDR1 reads SGHVS; CDR2 reads FQNEAQ. This CDR3 has 15 amino acids. The V gene lost 1 base and the J gene lost 8 bases, with 15 bases spanning the gap.

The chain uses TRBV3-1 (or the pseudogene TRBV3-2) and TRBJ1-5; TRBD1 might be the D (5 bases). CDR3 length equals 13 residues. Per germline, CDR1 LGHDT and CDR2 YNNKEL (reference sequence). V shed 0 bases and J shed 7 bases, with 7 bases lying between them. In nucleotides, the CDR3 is TGTGCCAGCAGCCAAGATCGGGGGCAGCCCCAGCATTTT. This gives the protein CASSQDRGQPQHF.

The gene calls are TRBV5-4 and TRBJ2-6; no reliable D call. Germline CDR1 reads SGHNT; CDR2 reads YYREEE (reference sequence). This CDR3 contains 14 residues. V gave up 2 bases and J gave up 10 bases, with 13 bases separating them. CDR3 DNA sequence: TGTGCCAGCAGCTTAGTCTACCAAAGGAACGTCCTGACTTTC. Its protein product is CASSLVYQRNVLTF. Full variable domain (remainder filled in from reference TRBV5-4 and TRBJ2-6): ETGVTQSPTHLIKTRGQQVTLRCSSQSGHNTVSWYQQALGQGPQFIFQYYREEENGRGNFPPRFSGLQFPNYSSELNVNALELDDSALYLCASSLVYQRNVLTFGAGSRLTVL.

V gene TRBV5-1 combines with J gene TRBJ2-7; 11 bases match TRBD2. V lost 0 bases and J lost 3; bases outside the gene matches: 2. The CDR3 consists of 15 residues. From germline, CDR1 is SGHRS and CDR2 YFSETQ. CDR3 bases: TGCGCCAGCAGCTTGGTAGGGACTAGCGGCTACGAGCAGTACTTC. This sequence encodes CASSLVGTSGYEQYF.

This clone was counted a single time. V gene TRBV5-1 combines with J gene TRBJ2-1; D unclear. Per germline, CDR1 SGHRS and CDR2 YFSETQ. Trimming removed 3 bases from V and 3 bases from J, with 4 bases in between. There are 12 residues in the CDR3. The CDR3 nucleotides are TGCGCCAGCAGCTCTGGCTACAATGAGCAGTTCTTC. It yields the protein CASSSGYNEQFF.